The 31 T cell receptor beta chains given below trace back to one sample, sequenced in a study of cytomegalovirus exposure and HLA in healthy donors. The PCR used 60 Vbeta and 13 Jbeta primers. Generated by immunoSEQ multiplex PCR, the TCRdb table keeps only in-frame clones and is missing some. The sample holds some 57,000 clones, about 71% seen once. The sequenced sample consisted of PBMCs. These receptors came from an older woman in good health and CMV-seropositive.

The gene calls are TRBV29-1 and TRBJ2-7; 8 positions agree with TRBD2. The V segment lost 6 bases and the J segment 4 bases; nucleotides outside the gene matches: 11. There are 14 residues in the CDR3. Germline assignment: CDR1 SQVTM and CDR2 ANQGSEA. The CDR3 DNA sequence: TGCAGCGTCGGGGGGGGACCGGGGGTGTACGAGCAGTACTTC. Translation: CSVGGGPGVYEQYF.

The chain is built from TRBV28 and TRBJ2-7; TRBD1 agrees at 8 bases. V trimming: 5 bases; J trimming: 7 bases; junction bases outside the gene matches: 10. There are 14 residues in the CDR3. Germline V gene sequence: CDR1 MDHEN, CDR2 SYDVKM. The CDR3 DNA reads TGTGCCAGCAGTCTAAACGACAGGGGCGGGGAGCAGTACTTC. It encodes CASSLNDRGGEQYF.

The chain joins TRBV7-7 to TRBJ2-5, with 10 bases that match TRBD2. CDR3 length: 15 residues. CDR1 is SSHAT and CDR2 is FNYEAQ in the germline V gene (reference sequence). CDR3 residues: CASSLAGGFQETQYF. The CDR3 nucleotides are TGTGCTAGCTCCTTAGCGGGGGGATTCCAAGAGACCCAGTACTTC.

This clone was counted a few times. This rearrangement joins TRBV7-2 to TRBJ1-5, with D possibly being TRBD1 (5 bases). Germline V gene sequence: CDR1 SGHTA, CDR2 FQGNSA. V was cut by 5 bases and J by 7 bases, with 12 bases left in between. This CDR3 has 13 amino acids. CDR3 DNA: TGTGCCAGCAGCCCCGGGGGGGGACAGCCCCAGCATTTT. This sequence encodes CASSPGGGQPQHF.

The chain couples TRBV6-1 to TRBJ1-1; 9 nucleotides agree with TRBD1. The length of the CDR3 is 17 residues. The trim removed 4 bases at V and 2 bases at J, leaving 11 bases unmatched. Germline CDR1 reads MNHNS; CDR2 reads SASEGT. As DNA, the CDR3 is TGTGCCAGCAGTGTAGCTGGGACAGGGACCTTAAACACTGAAGCTTTCTTT. It codes for CASSVAGTGTLNTEAFF.

The J gene is TRBJ2-3, the V gene TRBV14; 10 nucleotides agree with TRBD1. The ends lost 1 base at V and 1 base at J; junction bases unmatched: 17. This CDR3 contains 21 residues. Germline V lookup: CDR1 SGHDN, CDR2 FVKESK. In DNA form, the CDR3 reads TGTGCCAGCAGCCAAGGTGTGGGCTACTGGACAGGGGGAGTTGGCACAGATACGCAGTATTTT. Translating gives CASSQGVGYWTGGVGTDTQYF. Using reference TRBV14 and TRBJ2-3 for the parts outside the CDR3, the full variable domain is EAGVTQFPSHSVIEKGQTVTLRCDPISGHDNLYWYRRVMGKEIKFLLHFVKESKQDESGMPNNRFLAERTGGTYSTLKVQPAELEDSGVYFCASSQGVGYWTGGVGTDTQYFGPGTRLTVL.

V gene TRBV4-1 combines with J gene TRBJ1-2; 7 bases are a match to TRBD1. This CDR3 is 18 amino acids long. CDR1 and CDR2 (germline): MGHRA, YSYEKL. V trimming: 1 base; J trimming: 3 bases; junction bases outside the gene matches: 14. The CDR3 DNA follows: TGCGCCAGCAGCCAAGGGGGGGCAAAGACAGGGTTTGACTATGGCTACACCTTC. It encodes CASSQGGAKTGFDYGYTF.

V and J are TRBV5-5 and TRBJ2-7; D remains ambiguous. Trimming left V 4 bases short and J 1 base short, with 18 bases between. Looked up from germline, CDR1 is SGHKS and CDR2 is YYEKEE (reference sequence). The CDR3 consists of 16 residues. CDR3 DNA sequence: TGTGCCAGCAGCCGACTCGGCAGCGCCACATCCTACGAGCAGTACTTC. It codes for CASSRLGSATSYEQYF.

The chain employs TRBV6-5 and TRBJ2-7; 10 nucleotides match TRBD1. The V gene's germline CDR1 is MNHEY and CDR2 SVGAGI. J lost 3 bases, V lost 6 bases, and 8 bases had no gene match. The CDR3 contains 15 residues. The CDR3 DNA is TGTGCCAGCAGCTATGGGGGGACAGGGGTCTACGAGCAGTACTTC. Its protein product is CASSYGGTGVYEQYF.

The chain couples TRBV2 to TRBJ2-7; TRBD1 is a possible D gene (5 bases). In germline, CDR1 is SNHLY, CDR2 FYNNEI. The V and J ends lost 4 bases and 0 bases respectively, with 10 bases between them. This CDR3 region has 14 residues. The DNA for the CDR3 is TGTGCCAGCAGTGCGACAGAGAGCTCCTACGAGCAGTACTTC. Its translation is CASSATESSYEQYF.

This clone was picked up one time. V gene TRBV19 combines with J gene TRBJ2-1, with 7 bases fitting TRBD1. The CDR3 has 14 residues. Germline V gives CDR1 LNHDA, CDR2 SQIVND (reference sequence). J lost 7 bases, V lost 6 bases, and 9 bases had no gene match. CDR3 nucleotide sequence: TGTGCCAGTAGCATCACAGGGGTAGGAAATGAGCAGTTCTTC. It codes for CASSITGVGNEQFF.

The chain employs TRBV28 and TRBJ1-6, with TRBD1 matching over 7 bases. The trim removed 6 bases at V and 0 bases at J, leaving 8 bases unmatched. Per the germline V gene, CDR1 is MDHEN and CDR2 is SYDVKM. The CDR3 consists of 17 residues. The CDR3 sequence: CASSPPGQSSYNSPLHF. As DNA, the CDR3 is TGTGCCAGCAGCCCCCCGGGACAGAGCTCCTATAATTCACCCCTCCACTTT. The whole variable domain, remainder taken from reference TRBV28 and TRBJ1-6, is DVKVTQSSRYLVKRTGEKVFLECVQDMDHENMFWYRQDPGLGLRLIYFSYDVKMKEKGDIPEGYSVSREKKERFSLILESASTNQTSMYLCASSPPGQSSYNSPLHFGNGTRLTVT.

CDR3 amino acids: CASSIQGYTEAFF. CDR3 DNA sequence: TGTGCCAGTAGTATCCAGGGTTACACTGAAGCTTTCTTT. This sequence joins TRBV19 and TRBJ1-1, with a weak D call TRBD1 (5 bases). Germline V lookup: CDR1 LNHDA, CDR2 SQIVND (reference sequence). V was trimmed by 3 bases and J by 3 bases, leaving 8 bases between them. This CDR3 contains 13 residues.

The rearrangement joins TRBV4-1 to TRBJ2-5, with D unclear. From germline, CDR1 is MGHRA and CDR2 YSYEKL. The CDR3 totals 14 residues. Trimming shortened V by 0 bases and J by 5 bases, and 10 bases separated the two germline ends. CDR3 bases: TGCGCCAGCAGCCAAGAAGAGGAGTGGGAGACCCAGTACTTC. Translated: CASSQEEEWETQYF.

The chain joins TRBV27 to TRBJ2-7; D is unresolved. Looked up from germline, CDR1 is MNHEY and CDR2 is SMNVEV (reference sequence). The CDR3 has 15 residues. The V gene lost 6 bases and the J gene lost 0 bases, with 15 bases spanning the gap. The CDR3 DNA sequence: TGTGCCAGCAGCCGTCCAACGGTTCCCTCCTACGAGCAGTACTTC. Its translation is CASSRPTVPSYEQYF.

This clone appeared a single time. The chain links TRBV13 to TRBJ2-5; perhaps TRBD1 as D (7 bases). Germline V gene sequence: CDR1 PRHDT, CDR2 FYEKMQ (reference sequence). The CDR3 has 15 residues. The V end lost 3 bases, the J end lost 5 bases, and 16 bases lay between the germline ends. CDR3 sequence reads: CASSFGGGRGETQYF. The CDR3 DNA follows: TGTGCCAGCAGCTTCGGAGGGGGCAGGGGGGAGACCCAGTACTTC. Full variable domain (outside the CDR3, taken from reference TRBV13 and TRBJ2-5): AAGVIQSPRHLIKEKRETATLKCYPIPRHDTVYWYQQGPGQDPQFLISFYEKMQSDKGSIPDRFSAQQFSDYHSELNMSSLELGDSALYFCASSFGGGRGETQYFGPGTRLLVL.

This clone was seen a handful of times. V usage is TRBV10-3 and J usage is TRBJ2-3; 7 bases fit TRBD1. This CDR3 has 15 residues. Per the germline V gene, CDR1 is ENHRY and CDR2 is SYGVKD. Trimming cost V 1 base and J 3 bases; bases outside gene matches: 4. The CDR3 region is CAISEFDRATDTQYF. In DNA form, the CDR3 reads TGTGCCATCAGTGAGTTCGACAGGGCAACAGATACGCAGTATTTT.

This clone was seen only a few times. J is TRBJ1-1 and V is TRBV6-1, with TRBD1 matching over 7 bases. Germline V gene lookup returns CDR1 MNHNS and CDR2 SASEGT. V trimming: 5 bases; J trimming: 4 bases; junction bases outside the gene matches: 10. The CDR3 length is 15 residues. CDR3 DNA: TGTGCCAGCAGTTTCAACACAGGGGTGGGCACTGAAGCTTTCTTT. Residues: CASSFNTGVGTEAFF.

This clone appeared once. The V and J genes are TRBV2 and TRBJ1-5, with 7 bases lining up with TRBD1. The ends lost 0 bases at V and 2 bases at J; junction bases unmatched: 4. Germline assignment: CDR1 SNHLY and CDR2 FYNNEI. The CDR3 consists of 16 residues. The CDR3 DNA reads TGTGCCAGCAGTGAAGCAGGGACAGCCCGCAATCAGCCCCAGCATTTT. Translation: CASSEAGTARNQPQHF.

This clone was seen a few times. The chain employs TRBV2 and TRBJ1-1; D possibly corresponds to TRBD1 (5 bases). The ends were cut back, 7 bases at V and 0 bases at J, with 9 bases in the middle. CDR1 SNHLY and CDR2 FYNNEI come from the germline V gene. This CDR3 comprises 13 residues. This chain's CDR3 is CASKGQMNTEAFF. DNA for the CDR3: TGTGCCAGCAAGGGGCAAATGAACACTGAAGCTTTCTTT.

V usage is TRBV7-2 and J usage is TRBJ1-1, with TRBD1 as a possible D gene (5 bases). V lost 1 base, J lost 4 bases, and 7 bases lay in between. The CDR3 length is 13 residues. Germline V gene data show CDR1 as SGHTA and CDR2 as FQGNSA. CDR3 DNA: TGTGCCAGCAGCTTAGAGGGGCGCACTGAAGCTTTCTTT. Its protein product is CASSLEGRTEAFF. Full variable domain (remainder filled in from reference TRBV7-2 and TRBJ1-1): GAGVSQSPSNKVTEKGKDVELRCDPISGHTALYWYRQSLGQGLEFLIYFQGNSAPDKSGLPSDRFSAERTGGSVSTLTIQRTQQEDSAVYLCASSLEGRTEAFFGQGTRLTVV.

This sequence joins TRBV11-2 and TRBJ2-5, with a weak D call TRBD2 (5 bases). CDR1 and CDR2 from the germline V gene are SGHAT and FQNNGV. The CDR3 totals 13 residues. The V and J ends lost 5 bases and 5 bases respectively, with 12 bases between them. CDR3 amino acids: CASSKAGVETQYF. CDR3 DNA: TGTGCCAGCAGCAAAGCCGGGGTGGAGACCCAGTACTTC.

This clone turned up a few times. The chain has TRBV2 and TRBJ1-1; 9 bases agree with TRBD1. Germline V gene sequence: CDR1 SNHLY, CDR2 FYNNEI. The junction had 13 bases not matched to a gene; V was cut back by 4 bases and J by 4 bases. This CDR3 region has 17 residues. CDR3 region: CASSVYRDRDLGTEAFF. The CDR3 nucleotides are TGTGCCAGCAGTGTATACCGGGACAGGGACCTGGGCACTGAAGCTTTCTTT.

The chain carries TRBV25-1 and TRBJ2-5; the D is unclear. In germline, CDR1 is MGHDK, CDR2 SYGVNS. V was trimmed by 4 bases and J by 5 bases, leaving 8 bases between them. The length of the CDR3 is 12 residues. The CDR3 bases are TGTGCCAGCAGTGCACGCGTGGAGACCCAGTACTTC. This sequence encodes CASSARVETQYF.

The V call is TRBV6-6, the J call TRBJ2-7; D remains unclear. The V end lost 0 bases, the J end lost 5 bases, and 5 bases lay between the germline ends. This CDR3 is built from 12 residues. Germline V gene sequence: CDR1 MNHNY, CDR2 SVGAGI (reference sequence). The CDR3 DNA reads as TGTGCCAGCAGTTACTCCAATGACGAGCAGTACTTC. This codes for CASSYSNDEQYF.

This chain links TRBV9 with TRBJ2-2, with TRBD1 matching over 8 bases. Germline V CDR1 and CDR2: SGDLS, YYNGEE. Germline trimming cut 3 bases from V and 7 bases from J; bases unmatched to any gene: 8. The CDR3 is 15 residues long. For the CDR3, the DNA is TGTGCCAGCAGCGCGGACAGGGAGATTATCGGGGAGCTGTTTTTT. Translating it yields CASSADREIIGELFF.

The DNA of the CDR3 is TGCAGTGCGATACAGGGGGCTGAAGCTTTCTTT. Its protein product is CSAIQGAEAFF. V usage is TRBV20-1 and J usage is TRBJ1-1, with 8 bases fitting TRBD1. The CDR3 extends over 11 amino acids. The V segment lost 6 bases and the J segment 6 bases; nucleotides outside the gene matches: 3. Germline loops: CDR1 DFQATT, CDR2 SNEGSKA (reference sequence).

The chain joins TRBV4-3 to TRBJ2-1, with 7 bases identical to TRBD1. The CDR3 length is 12 residues. Germline lookup yields CDR1 LGHNA and CDR2 YSLEER. The V segment lost 4 bases and the J segment 6 bases; nucleotides outside the gene matches: 0. The CDR3 reads CASSRQGNEQFF. Here the CDR3 DNA reads TGCGCCAGCAGCCGACAGGGCAATGAGCAGTTCTTC.

The CDR3 sequence: CASSPGLAGVTSNEQFF. The CDR3 DNA reads TGTGCCAGCAGCCCGGGACTAGCGGGGGTTACAAGCAATGAGCAGTTCTTC. V is TRBV5-4 and J is TRBJ2-1, with TRBD2 identical over 14 bases. The germline CDR1 and CDR2 sequences are SGHNT and YYREEE (reference sequence). V trimming: 4 bases; J trimming: 6 bases; junction bases outside the gene matches: 9. The CDR3 is 17 amino acids. Complete variable domain (other parts from reference TRBV5-4 and TRBJ2-1): ETGVTQSPTHLIKTRGQQVTLRCSSQSGHNTVSWYQQALGQGPQFIFQYYREEENGRGNFPPRFSGLQFPNYSSELNVNALELDDSALYLCASSPGLAGVTSNEQFFGPGTRLTVL.

As DNA, the CDR3 is TGCGCCAGCAGCGGACTAGCGGGGGAGCCAAATGAGCAGTTCTTC. This translates into CASSGLAGEPNEQFF. The gene calls are TRBV5-1 and TRBJ2-1; 13 nucleotides line up with TRBD2. The CDR3 runs to 15 residues. V was pared by 4 bases and J by 7 bases, with 5 bases of the junction left unmatched. Germline V gene lookup returns CDR1 SGHRS and CDR2 YFSETQ. The whole variable domain, remainder taken from reference TRBV5-1 and TRBJ2-1, is KAGVTQTPRYLIKTRGQQVTLSCSPISGHRSVSWYQQTPGQGLQFLFEYFSETQRNKGNFPGRFSGRQFSNSRSEMNVSTLELGDSALYLCASSGLAGEPNEQFFGPGTRLTVL.

The rearrangement joins TRBV4-2 to TRBJ1-2; the match to TRBD1 covers 8 bases. The junction had 5 bases not matched to a gene; V was cut back by 1 base and J by 4 bases. This CDR3 region has 15 residues. Germline CDR1 reads LGHNA; CDR2 reads YNFKEQ. The DNA for the CDR3 is TGTGCCAGCAGCCAAGGACAGGGGCTCGGCTATGGCTACACCTTC. It is translated as CASSQGQGLGYGYTF.